Presented here are 5 T cell receptor beta chains from one specimen sequenced in a study of cytomegalovirus exposure and HLA in healthy donors. Primers included in the PCR were 60 Vbeta and 13 Jbeta primers. Using immunoSEQ multiplex PCR, the repertoire was profiled, and TCRdb retains in-frame clones only, with some absent. Of a few hundred thousand clones in the sample, more than 60% were seen once. Sequencing was performed on PBMCs. These receptors were obtained from a woman aged 55-70 years in good health and CMV-seropositive.

In its sample, this clone was seen a few times. The chain carries TRBV7-8 and TRBJ1-1; no firm D call. This CDR3 contains 13 residues. Trimming pared 6 bases from V and 6 bases from J, leaving 14 bases between. Per germline, CDR1 SGHVS and CDR2 FQNEAQ. CDR3 sequence reads: CASSGPALSEAFF. The CDR3 DNA follows: TGTGCCAGCAGTGGGCCGGCCTTGTCTGAAGCTTTCTTT.

The chain carries TRBV28 and TRBJ2-7; TRBD2 agrees at 7 bases. The CDR3 consists of 15 residues. Germline lookup yields CDR1 MDHEN and CDR2 SYDVKM. V gave up 4 bases and J gave up 2 bases; unmatched junction bases: 8. The CDR3 nucleotides read TGTGCCAGCAGTTCCCCGGGGGAGGGCGCCTACGAGCAGTACTTC. Translation: CASSSPGEGAYEQYF. The complete variable domain, with remaining parts taken from reference TRBV28 and TRBJ2-7, reads DVKVTQSSRYLVKRTGEKVFLECVQDMDHENMFWYRQDPGLGLRLIYFSYDVKMKEKGDIPEGYSVSREKKERFSLILESASTNQTSMYLCASSSPGEGAYEQYFGPGTRLTVT.

The chain carries TRBV14 and TRBJ1-4; D gene ambiguous. This CDR3 comprises 16 residues. Trimming stripped 4 bases from V and 8 bases from J, with 20 bases between. CDR1 is SGHDN, CDR2 FVKESK, per germline. The CDR3 bases are TGTGCCAGCAGCCCCCTTCGCGGGTCGTTGCGAGAAAAACTGTTTTTT. Translation: CASSPLRGSLREKLFF.

This rearrangement joins TRBV6-5 to TRBJ2-3; unclear D gene. CDR3 length: 15 residues. Germline CDR1 is MNHEY and CDR2 is SVGAGI. Trimming cost V 0 bases and J 2 bases, with 9 bases left between them. The CDR3 protein is CASSYSLTSTDTQYF. The CDR3 DNA is TGTGCCAGCAGTTACTCCCTAACGTCCACAGATACGCAGTATTTT.

V usage is TRBV4-2 and J usage is TRBJ2-3, with TRBD2 as a possible D gene (6 bases). The V end lost 0 bases, the J end lost 0 bases, and 19 bases lay between the germline ends. The CDR3 consists of 19 residues. CDR1 is LGHNA and CDR2 is YNFKEQ in the germline V gene. The CDR3 DNA sequence: TGTGCCAGCAGCCAAGATATAACGGGAGTGATACCTAGCACAGATACGCAGTATTTT. Protein: CASSQDITGVIPSTDTQYF.